These T cell receptor beta chains were read from a single sample in a study of blood T cell repertoires in COVID-19. Profiling relied on immunoSEQ multiplex PCR, and the TCRdb table lists in-frame clones only, not all of them. This sample yields about 240,000 clones, of which about 81% are seen a single time; 8.2% belongs to the top ten. The sequenced material came from peripheral blood. All receptors derive from a woman older than 75 with COVID-19, enrolled during active disease. CDR3s include the opening cysteine and the closing phenylalanine or tryptophan. A D gene is named only where the DNA matches it firmly. The size entry is marked missing in some rows and otherwise reads once, few, many or a size class.

V,size,J,D,DNA,CDR3
TRBV27,-,TRBJ2-1,TRBD2,TGTGCCAGCAGGCCATTGACTAGCGGGAGCCCCAATGAGCAGTTCTTC,CASRPLTSGSPNEQFF
TRBV19,few,TRBJ1-1,-,TGTGCCAGTAGTGTAGAGGGGGGGACGGCTTTCTTT,CASSVEGGTAFF
TRBV19,-,TRBJ1-6,-,TGTGCCAGTAGTACTCGGACAGATAATTCACCCCTCCACTTT,CASSTRTDNSPLHF
TRBV5-4,-,TRBJ1-2,TRBD1,TGTGCCAGCAGCTTGGTAGGGACAGCGAACTATGGCTACACCTTC,CASSLVGTANYGYTF
TRBV14,-,TRBJ2-6,TRBD1,TGTGCCAGCAGCCAAGTGACAGGGAAAGCTGGGGCCAACGTCCTGACTTTC,CASSQVTGKAGANVLTF
TRBV9,-,TRBJ1-1,-,TGTGCCAGCAGCGTATTGGGTGGGCAGAAGAACACTGAAGCTTTCTTT,CASSVLGGQKNTEAFF
TRBV6-5,-,TRBJ2-3,-,TGTGCCAGCAGGCCCACTGGGGCCACAGATACGCAGTATTTT,CASRPTGATDTQYF
TRBV6-6,-,TRBJ2-3,-,TGTGCCAGCAATAAGAGCATCCGTCGCACAGATACGCAGTATTTT,CASNKSIRRTDTQYF
TRBV11-3,-,TRBJ2-2,-,TGTGCCAGCAGCTTTAACCCGGGCGGGGAGCTGTTTTTT,CASSFNPGGELFF
TRBV5-1,-,TRBJ2-2,TRBD2,TGCGCCAGCAGCCCTAGCGGGAGGGCCGGTACCGGGGAGCTGTTTTTT,CASSPSGRAGTGELFF
TRBV27,-,TRBJ1-5,-,TGTGCCAGCAGTTTATCCAGGGCTAGCAATCAGCCCCAGCATTTT,CASSLSRASNQPQHF